The 32 T cell receptor beta chains listed next were all sequenced from one sample in a study of monozygotic twins with inflammatory bowel disease. Reanalyzing the 5' RACE reads, TCRdb keeps one entry per CDR3 protein, without DNA. Its clone listing holds under 200,000 distinct CDR3 sequences. The sequenced sample consisted of blood. These receptors came from a human donor with ulcerative colitis or Crohn's disease, or a healthy co-twin of an affected twin (not recorded which).

CDR3 sequence: CASSVGVSAVGDNEQFF. The chain links TRBV9 to TRBJ2-1. CDR3 size: 17 residues. Germline CDR1 reads SGDLS; CDR2 reads YYNGEE. Using reference TRBV9 and TRBJ2-1 for the parts outside the CDR3, the full variable domain is DSGVTQTPKHLITATGQRVTLRCSPRSGDLSVYWYQQSLDQGLQFLIQYYNGEERAKGNILERFSAQQFPDLHSELNLSSLELGDSALYFCASSVGVSAVGDNEQFFGPGTRLTVL.

The CDR3 loop is CASSAGLADNNEQFF. The rearrangement links TRBV4-1 to TRBJ2-1; TCRdb outputs TRBD2, but without DNA this stays unchecked. CDR1 is MGHRA and CDR2 is YSYEKL in the germline V gene. The CDR3 covers 15 residues.

The V gene is TRBV5-1, the J gene TRBJ2-7; the TCRdb D gene call, TRBD2, has no DNA to confirm it. CDR3 length equals 15 residues. Germline CDR1 SGHRS, CDR2 YFSETQ. The CDR3 reads CASSPMTSGTYEQYF.

The chain is built from TRBV5-1 and TRBJ1-1; TCRdb's D call, TRBD1, is unchecked because there is no DNA. There are 14 residues in the CDR3. Looked up from germline, CDR1 is SGHRS and CDR2 is YFSETQ. The CDR3 loop is CASSLDGGSTEAFF.

The chain combines TRBV5-1 with TRBJ1-1; TCRdb designates TRBD1, a call that cannot be tested without DNA. Germline CDR1 and CDR2: SGHRS and YFSETQ. This CDR3 is built from 15 residues. CDR3 protein: CASSPRGAKNTEAFF.

V gene TRBV5-1 combines with J gene TRBJ1-1; without DNA, the TCRdb call of TRBD1 cannot be checked. Per germline, CDR1 SGHRS and CDR2 YFSETQ. This CDR3 is built from 13 residues. The CDR3 sequence: CASSPWTVTEAFF. The whole variable domain, filled in from reference TRBV5-1 and TRBJ1-1, reads KAGVTQTPRYLIKTRGQQVTLSCSPISGHRSVSWYQQTPGQGLQFLFEYFSETQRNKGNFPGRFSGRQFSNSRSEMNVSTLELGDSALYLCASSPWTVTEAFFGQGTRLTVV.

V is TRBV12-3 or TRBV12-4 and J is TRBJ1-2; TCRdb lists TRBD1, though no DNA is available to test this call. The CDR3 runs 15 residues. This chain's CDR3 is CASSVTGVRSYGYTF.

The V call is TRBV7-2, the J call TRBJ1-4; there is no DNA to check the TCRdb D call of TRBD1. The germline V gene encodes CDR1 SGHTA and CDR2 FQGNSA. The CDR3 consists of 14 residues. This chain's CDR3 is CASSYGTVNEKLFF.

The chain joins TRBV4-1 to TRBJ1-1; the D gene TCRdb calls, TRBD1, cannot be checked with no DNA. This CDR3 comprises 12 residues. The germline CDR1 and CDR2 sequences are MGHRA and YSYEKL. The CDR3 is CASSQAGQKAFF.

The chain joins TRBV19 to TRBJ1-1; TCRdb designates TRBD1, a call that cannot be tested without DNA. CDR1 is LNHDA and CDR2 is SQIVND in the germline V gene (reference sequence). There are 13 residues in the CDR3. This CDR3 reads CASSPGQLGGAFF.

The rearrangement joins TRBV6-5 to TRBJ2-1; TCRdb lists TRBD2, though no DNA is available to test this call. The CDR3 covers 15 residues. Germline lookup yields CDR1 MNHEY and CDR2 SVGAGI. The CDR3 loop reads CASSSLAGGPNEQFF.

The V gene is TRBV7-9, the J gene TRBJ2-7; TCRdb designates TRBD1, a call that cannot be tested without DNA. The CDR3 length is 14 residues. Germline V gene sequence: CDR1 SEHNR, CDR2 FQNEAQ (reference sequence). The CDR3 here is CASSPWDRVSEQYF.

The gene calls are TRBV5-1 and TRBJ1-3. The CDR3 contains 14 residues. Germline CDR1 reads SGHRS; CDR2 reads YFSETQ. The CDR3 loop is CASSLEGPGNTIYF.

The chain links TRBV5-5 to TRBJ1-1. Germline CDR1 and CDR2: SGHKS and YYEKEE (reference sequence). CDR3 length equals 13 residues. The CDR3 sequence: CASSFGGGTEAFF.

The rearrangement joins TRBV7-9 to TRBJ2-7. CDR1 and CDR2 (germline): SEHNR, FQNEAQ (reference sequence). The CDR3 consists of 12 residues. CDR3 sequence reads: CASSLLLGEQYF.

The chain's CDR3 is CASSDSIYEQYF. The chain carries TRBV12-3 or TRBV12-4 and TRBJ2-7; absent DNA, TCRdb's TRBD1 call cannot be checked. This CDR3 is 12 amino acids long.

V and J are TRBV5-1 and TRBJ1-5; TCRdb picks TRBD1, but there is no DNA to check that call. This CDR3 contains 14 residues. From germline, CDR1 is SGHRS and CDR2 YFSETQ. CDR3 protein: CASSPGTGPQPQHF. The full variable domain, rest sourced from reference TRBV5-1 and TRBJ1-5, is KAGVTQTPRYLIKTRGQQVTLSCSPISGHRSVSWYQQTPGQGLQFLFEYFSETQRNKGNFPGRFSGRQFSNSRSEMNVSTLELGDSALYLCASSPGTGPQPQHFGDGTRLSIL.

This sequence joins TRBV5-1 and TRBJ2-7; the D call of TRBD2 rests on TCRdb alone, since no DNA is present to check it. Germline V gene sequence: CDR1 SGHRS, CDR2 YFSETQ. The CDR3 has 15 amino acids. CDR3: CASSEGLAGHYEQYF.

The chain joins TRBV3-1 to TRBJ2-7; TCRdb's assignment of TRBD2 cannot be checked, as there is no DNA. The CDR3 totals 15 residues. Per the germline V gene, CDR1 is LGHDT and CDR2 is YNNKEL (reference sequence). Here the CDR3 reads CASSPEYGGEDEQYF.

This chain connects TRBV5-1 to TRBJ2-1; the TRBD2 assignment by TCRdb is unverifiable without DNA. This CDR3 contains 18 residues. Per germline, CDR1 SGHRS and CDR2 YFSETQ. CDR3 protein: CASSLDPSGVSSYNEQFF.

The chain links TRBV11-2 to TRBJ1-2; TCRdb names TRBD1, which stays unverified in the absence of DNA. CDR1 and CDR2 (germline): SGHAT, FQNNGV. This CDR3 contains 12 residues. CDR3 amino acids: CASSPGGNGYTF.

This sequence joins TRBV7-3 and TRBJ2-3; TCRdb calls TRBD2, which cannot be checked without DNA. Germline CDR1 and CDR2: SGHTA and FQGTGA. This CDR3 is built from 15 residues. CDR3 sequence reads: CASSLLAGFTDTQYF.

The CDR3: CASSRSTVAKNIQYF. The V and J genes are TRBV6-2 or TRBV6-3 and TRBJ2-4. The CDR3 sequence is 15 residues long. From germline, CDR1 is MNHEY and CDR2 SVGEGT.

V gene TRBV27 combines with J gene TRBJ1-5; TCRdb returns TRBD1, unconfirmable since there is no DNA. This CDR3 region has 14 residues. Per the germline V gene, CDR1 is MNHEY and CDR2 is SMNVEV (reference sequence). The CDR3 spells CASSSQGVNQPQHF.

This chain joins TRBV5-1 and TRBJ2-1; absent DNA, TCRdb's TRBD2 call cannot be checked. Looked up from germline, CDR1 is SGHRS and CDR2 is YFSETQ. CDR3 length: 17 residues. This CDR3 is CASSVTPGTSVYNEQFF. Variable domain in full (rest from reference TRBV5-1 and TRBJ2-1): KAGVTQTPRYLIKTRGQQVTLSCSPISGHRSVSWYQQTPGQGLQFLFEYFSETQRNKGNFPGRFSGRQFSNSRSEMNVSTLELGDSALYLCASSVTPGTSVYNEQFFGPGTRLTVL.

The J gene is TRBJ2-1, the V gene TRBV11-2; TCRdb picks TRBD2, but there is no DNA to check that call. Germline V gene data show CDR1 as SGHAT and CDR2 as FQNNGV. The CDR3 has 20 amino acids. This CDR3 is CASSPIGPFSGSNSYNEQFF.

V and J are TRBV7-8 and TRBJ2-7; TCRdb's D call of TRBD1 is untestable without DNA. CDR3 length equals 16 residues. In germline, CDR1 is SGHVS, CDR2 FQNEAQ. The CDR3 sequence is CASSLAPGQGSYEQYF.

Here the CDR3 reads CASSFTGLAGHETQYF. The chain recombines TRBV5-1 with TRBJ2-5; TCRdb outputs TRBD2, but without DNA this stays unchecked. This CDR3 contains 16 residues. Looked up from germline, CDR1 is SGHRS and CDR2 is YFSETQ.

The chain has TRBV7-9 and TRBJ2-1. Germline CDR1 and CDR2: SEHNR and FQNEAQ (reference sequence). This CDR3 region has 16 residues. CDR3 residues: CASTSSWQSYYNEQFF.

The rearrangement joins TRBV3-1 to TRBJ2-1; there is no DNA to check the TCRdb D call of TRBD2. The CDR3 loop spans 16 amino acids. CDR1 and CDR2 (germline): LGHDT, YNNKEL (reference sequence). The CDR3 is CASSEGGLAGYNEQFF.

J is TRBJ2-3 and V is TRBV3-1; without DNA, the TCRdb call of TRBD1 cannot be checked. Germline assignment: CDR1 LGHDT and CDR2 YNNKEL (reference sequence). The CDR3 is 16 residues long. The CDR3 loop reads CASSQVGGVSADTQYF.

V usage is TRBV5-4 and J usage is TRBJ2-3; TCRdb indicates TRBD2, and absent DNA this call remains unverified. Germline V gene lookup returns CDR1 SGHNT and CDR2 YYREEE (reference sequence). The CDR3 contains 19 residues. This chain's CDR3 is CASSSFDRLAGGLSNTQYF.